The 31 T cell receptor beta chains presented below share a single source sample, sequenced in a study of T-cell reconstitution after alpha-beta-depleted transplantation in children. Unique molecular identifiers were incorporated into the prepared TCRbeta library. TCRdb fed the PCR reads into MiXCR, producing one record per CDR3 protein. The sample contains about 600,000 distinct CDR3 sequences, around 23% of which appear only once. The sequencing here drew on PBMCs, mostly from graft donor cells, taken 360 days after TCRalphabeta/CD19-depleted stem cell transplant. These TCRs come from a boy less than two years old who had a stem cell transplant for acute myeloid leukemia, so the T cells may come from the graft donor.

The chain carries TRBV7-9 and TRBJ1-2, with TRBD1 identical over 7 bases. Trimming cost V 4 bases and J 4 bases; bases outside gene matches: 3. Germline V gives CDR1 SEHNR, CDR2 FQNEAQ (reference sequence). The CDR3 runs to 13 residues. The chain's CDR3 is CASSYWDSYGYTF. DNA of the CDR3: TGTGCCAGCAGCTATTGGGACAGCTATGGCTACACCTTC.

Details on this clonotype: This may stem from a read error, because a much larger clone lies one nucleotide away. Because the CDR3 is missing its conserved closing phenylalanine or tryptophan, this is likely a read error. The chain recombines TRBV5-1 with TRBJ2-1, with 13 positions matching TRBD2. The germline V gene encodes CDR1 SGHRS and CDR2 YFSETQ. Trimming removed 3 bases from V and 10 bases from J; junction bases left unmatched: 4. The CDR3 consists of 14 residues. The CDR3 loop is CASSWGLAGHEQFL. CDR3 DNA: TGCGCCAGCAGCTGGGGACTAGCGGGGCACGAGCAGTTCCTC.

Many counts were recorded for this clonotype. The V call is TRBV20-1, the J call TRBJ2-7; no reliable D call. Germline V lookup: CDR1 DFQATT, CDR2 SNEGSKA (reference sequence). V was trimmed by 2 bases and J by 7 bases, leaving 18 bases between them. This CDR3 has 14 amino acids. As DNA, the CDR3 is TGCAGTGCTAGAAGGGAAAGTGGGGTGGAGGAGCAGTACTTC. This encodes CSARRESGVEEQYF.

The chain couples TRBV6-1 to TRBJ1-2, with D tentatively TRBD1 (5 bases). Germline values: CDR1 MNHNS, CDR2 SASEGT. The CDR3 is 15 residues long. Trimming shortened V by 7 bases and J by 4 bases, and 19 bases separated the two germline ends. The CDR3 nucleotides are TGTGCCAGCACCCCCCTACCGGGGGTCTCCTATGGCTACACCTTC. Encoded protein: CASTPLPGVSYGYTF.

The chain has TRBV6-7 and TRBJ2-2, with TRBD1 matching 8 bases. TRBV6-7 is an open reading frame, and its role is uncertain. CDR3 length: 18 amino acids. The V gene end was trimmed by 6 bases and the J gene end by 0 bases; junction bases not matched to a gene: 12. The CDR3 DNA follows: TGTGCCAGCAGCCCCAACAGGGGGATGCCCCCGAACACCGGGGAGCTGTTTTTT. Protein: CASSPNRGMPPNTGELFF.

The chain carries TRBV9 and TRBJ2-2; 7 bases map to TRBD1. CDR1 and CDR2 (germline): SGDLS, YYNGEE. There are 15 residues in the CDR3. The V gene end was trimmed by 3 bases and the J gene end by 5 bases; junction bases not matched to a gene: 7. CDR3 in amino acids: CASSGDSIDTGELFF. The CDR3, as DNA: TGTGCCAGCAGCGGGGACAGCATAGATACCGGGGAGCTGTTTTTT.

The chain combines TRBV28 with TRBJ1-4; 7 bases are shared with TRBD1. The germline gives CDR1 MDHEN, CDR2 SYDVKM. The junction had 4 bases not matched to a gene; V was cut back by 3 bases and J by 3 bases. The CDR3 runs to 15 residues. DNA of the CDR3: TGTGCCAGCAGTTTGCCCGGGACAGCTAATGAAAAACTGTTTTTT. This translates into CASSLPGTANEKLFF.

This clonotype appeared many times. Here the CDR3 DNA reads TGCAGCGTTGATCGGTTAAAGGGGGTTGGTGGCGAGACCCAGTACTTC. Translating it yields CSVDRLKGVGGETQYF. The V and J genes are TRBV29-1 and TRBJ2-5, with D possibly TRBD1 on 6 matching bases. The CDR3 has 16 residues. The V gene lost 3 bases and the J gene lost 5 bases, with 22 bases spanning the gap. Germline V gene lookup returns CDR1 SQVTM and CDR2 ANQGSEA.

In this sample, this clonotype turned up a few times. The genes are TRBV20-1 and TRBJ2-4, with 7 bases aligning to TRBD2. Looked up from germline, CDR1 is DFQATT and CDR2 is SNEGSKA (reference sequence). Trimming removed 5 bases from V and 1 base from J; junction bases left unmatched: 14. The length of the CDR3 is 17 residues. CDR3 protein: CSAVQFLGGGAKNIQYF. CDR3 nucleotide sequence: TGCAGTGCTGTTCAATTCCTCGGGGGAGGGGCCAAAAACATTCAGTACTTC.

As regards this clonotype: One end of the junction does not line up with germline, which may come from a read error. The rearrangement links TRBV20-1 to TRBJ2-1, with 12 bases identical to TRBD2. This CDR3 has 18 amino acids. Germline CDR1 reads DFQATT; CDR2 reads SNEGSKA (reference sequence). The CDR3 sequence is CGARDLTSGGRSYNEQFF. DNA of the CDR3: TGCGGTGCTAGAGATCTGACTAGCGGGGGCCGCTCCTACAATGAGCAGTTCTTC.

This chain uses TRBV12-3 or TRBV12-4 with TRBJ1-1; D not certain. V gave up 5 bases and J gave up 1 base, with 14 bases separating them. The CDR3 length is 15 residues. The CDR3 region has the DNA TGTGCCAGCAGTCCGAACAGCCTCGGGAACACTGAAGCTTTCTTT. It is translated as CASSPNSLGNTEAFF.

This chain links TRBV20-1 with TRBJ1-2; D uncertain. Trimming took off 0 bases at V and 1 base at J, with 18 bases between the two ends. Germline values: CDR1 DFQATT, CDR2 SNEGSKA (reference sequence). This CDR3 is built from 17 residues. The DNA of the CDR3 is TGCAGTGCTAGAGACACCGGGCCTCAGGAGGTTAACTATGGCTACACCTTC. Encoded protein: CSARDTGPQEVNYGYTF.

The chain is built from TRBV19 and TRBJ2-3; D is tentatively TRBD1 or TRBD2 (6 bases each). From germline, CDR1 is LNHDA and CDR2 SQIVND (reference sequence). Deletions cut 4 bases from V and 2 bases from J, with 19 bases between. This CDR3 is 17 amino acids long. In nucleotides, the CDR3 is TGTGCCAGTAGTACGCGAAGGCCGGGGGCCCCCACAGATACGCAGTATTTT. Amino acid sequence: CASSTRRPGAPTDTQYF.

This clonotype was detected many times. The V and J genes are TRBV20-1 and TRBJ2-1, with a weak D call TRBD2 (7 bases). Trimming took off 6 bases at V and 8 bases at J, with 14 bases between the two ends. The CDR3 sequence is 12 residues long. Germline V gene sequence: CDR1 DFQATT, CDR2 SNEGSKA (reference sequence). The CDR3 reads CSAEGGAYEQFF. The CDR3 coding sequence is TGCAGTGCCGAGGGGGGGGCGTATGAGCAGTTCTTC.

This clonotype was counted at least ten times. The chain links TRBV5-4 to TRBJ2-5, with D possibly TRBD1 on 5 matching bases. CDR1 is SGHNT and CDR2 is YYREEE in the germline V gene (reference sequence). The CDR3 is made up of 14 amino acids. V lost 5 bases to trimming and J lost 5 bases, with 16 bases between them. CDR3 amino acids: CASSSSDSDETQYF. CDR3 nucleotide sequence: TGTGCCAGCAGTTCCTCTGACAGTGACGAGACCCAGTACTTC.

Many counts were recorded for this clonotype. The V call is TRBV28, the J call TRBJ2-7, with unresolved D. CDR1 is MDHEN, CDR2 SYDVKM, per germline. This CDR3 comprises 18 residues. V was clipped by 2 bases and J by 5 bases, with 25 bases between them. This chain's CDR3 is CASSLRVDHLRSVNEQYV. The CDR3 DNA sequence: TGTGCCAGCAGTTTAAGGGTCGACCACCTTCGGTCGGTAAACGAGCAGTACGTC.

The chain is built from TRBV21-1 and TRBJ2-5; TRBD1, the table's D call, was not compared with the DNA. TRBV21-1 is annotated as a pseudogene. The CDR3 runs to 13 residues. The CDR3 region has the DNA TGTGCCAGCAGCAACGACAGCGAAGAGACCCAGTACTTC. Its protein product is CASSNDSEETQYF.

The chain has TRBV7-2 and TRBJ2-7; D may be TRBD1 (6 bases). CDR3 length equals 15 residues. The V and J ends lost 1 base and 7 bases respectively, with 17 bases between them. From germline, CDR1 is SGHTA and CDR2 FQGNSA. CDR3 in amino acids: CASSLELNRVREQYF. The CDR3 DNA follows: TGTGCCAGCAGCTTAGAGTTAAACAGGGTGCGGGAGCAGTACTTC. The whole variable domain, filled in from reference TRBV7-2 and TRBJ2-7, reads GAGVSQSPSNKVTEKGKDVELRCDPISGHTALYWYRQSLGQGLEFLIYFQGNSAPDKSGLPSDRFSAERTGGSVSTLTIQRTQQEDSAVYLCASSLELNRVREQYFGPGTRLTVT.

This chain joins TRBV29-1 and TRBJ2-2; tentatively, D is TRBD1 (6 bases). This CDR3 comprises 13 residues. Germline-derived CDR1 and CDR2 are SQVTM and ANQGSEA. V lost 6 bases, J lost 1 base, and 9 bases lay in between. CDR3 loop: CSVPRGNTGELFF. CDR3 coding DNA: TGCAGCGTCCCCAGGGGGAACACCGGGGAGCTGTTTTTT.

The chain combines TRBV10-3 with TRBJ2-1, with a possible D match to TRBD1 (7 bases). This CDR3 is 15 amino acids long. Trimming cost V 4 bases and J 6 bases, with 16 bases left between them. Germline CDR1 reads ENHRY; CDR2 reads SYGVKD. The CDR3 loop is CAISARPGGGNEQFF. DNA of the CDR3: TGTGCCATCAGTGCTCGACCAGGGGGAGGCAATGAGCAGTTCTTC.

This clonotype was observed at least ten times. The chain links TRBV5-1 to TRBJ2-3; TRBD1 agrees at 8 bases. Per the germline V gene, CDR1 is SGHRS and CDR2 is YFSETQ. The J segment lost 5 bases and the V segment lost 0 bases, leaving 8 bases of the junction unmatched. CDR3 size: 16 residues. In DNA form, the CDR3 reads TGCGCCAGCAGCTTGGAGCCAGGGGGCGGTTTAGATACGCAGTATTTT. It is translated as CASSLEPGGGLDTQYF.

This clonotype was observed a few times. The CDR3 DNA sequence: TGTGCCAGCAGTGCCTCCAGGGTCAGGACGGTGAACACTGAAGCTTTCTTT. This sequence encodes CASSASRVRTVNTEAFF. The V and J genes are TRBV25-1 and TRBJ1-1; D may be TRBD1 (5 bases). The CDR3 has 17 residues. Germline values: CDR1 MGHDK, CDR2 SYGVNS. Trimming left V 4 bases short and J 0 bases short, with 18 bases between.

The rearrangement links TRBV27 to TRBJ2-2; maybe TRBD2 (6 bases). The CDR3 totals 14 residues. The germline CDR1 and CDR2 sequences are MNHEY and SMNVEV (reference sequence). V lost 8 bases and J lost 4, with 14 bases in between. The CDR3 sequence: CASRETQSTGELFF. The CDR3 region has the DNA TGTGCCAGCCGGGAGACACAGTCCACCGGGGAGCTGTTTTTT.

This clonotype has just one count. The chain has TRBV12-3 or TRBV12-4 and TRBJ2-5; 7 bases agree with TRBD1. CDR3 length equals 15 residues. Trimming took 5 bases from V and 2 from J; bases not matched to a gene: 8. CDR3 sequence: CASSLYGTAQETQYF. The DNA for the CDR3 is TGTGCCAGCAGTCTTTACGGGACAGCTCAAGAGACCCAGTACTTC.

This clonotype came up many times. The chain uses TRBV4-3 and TRBJ2-3; D may be TRBD1 or TRBD2 (5 bases each). V was trimmed by 0 bases and J by 6 bases, leaving 16 bases between them. Germline V gives CDR1 LGHNA, CDR2 YSLEER. The CDR3 is made up of 16 amino acids. As DNA, the CDR3 is TGCGCCAGCAGCCAAGATTTTCCTATGGGGACGGATACGCAGTATTTT. Translation gives CASSQDFPMGTDTQYF.

This chain links TRBV4-1 with TRBJ2-5; D uncertain. The CDR3 sequence is 15 residues long. Per the germline V gene, CDR1 is MGHRA and CDR2 is YSYEKL. Trimming stripped 0 bases from V and 5 bases from J, with 13 bases between. The CDR3 protein is CASSQDGWSFETQYF. The CDR3 nucleotides read TGCGCCAGCAGCCAAGATGGATGGTCCTTTGAGACCCAGTACTTC.

This clonotype was seen only a few times. The CDR3 sequence is CASSLIAGSTDTQYF. The DNA for the CDR3 is TGTGCCAGCAGCTTGATAGCGGGTTCCACAGATACGCAGTATTTT. V gene TRBV7-2 combines with J gene TRBJ2-3; 7 bases agree with TRBD2. CDR3 length: 15 amino acids. Germline trimming cut 3 bases from V and 2 bases from J; bases unmatched to any gene: 5. The germline V gene has CDR1 SGHTA and CDR2 FQGNSA.

This rearrangement joins TRBV2 to TRBJ2-2; 9 bases map to TRBD1. The CDR3 contains 12 residues. J lost 5 bases, V lost 11 bases, and 3 bases had no gene match. From germline, CDR1 is SNHLY and CDR2 FYNNEI. CDR3 sequence (DNA): TGTGCCGGGGGACAGGGAACCGGGGAGCTGTTTTTT. Its translation is CAGGQGTGELFF.

This clonotype showed up just a few times. The rearrangement uses TRBV12-3 or TRBV12-4 and TRBJ1-1; D gene ambiguous. The CDR3 is 14 residues long. The V and J ends lost 4 bases and 4 bases respectively, with 13 bases between them. The CDR3 loop is CASSSLGTATEAFF. As DNA, the CDR3 is TGTGCCAGCAGTTCCCTGGGAACAGCCACTGAAGCTTTCTTT.

This clonotype occurred a few times. V and J are TRBV6-1 and TRBJ2-3; 8 bases map to TRBD1. Germline V gene sequence: CDR1 MNHNS, CDR2 SASEGT. With V trimmed by 4 bases and J by 4 bases, 13 bases remained unmatched. The CDR3 sequence is 17 residues long. In nucleotides, the CDR3 is TGTGCCAGCAGTGGGACCGACAGGACAGGGTATCCAGATACGCAGTATTTT. This codes for CASSGTDRTGYPDTQYF.

This clonotype was observed a few times. V usage is TRBV6-5 and J usage is TRBJ2-1, with TRBD2 matching over 13 bases. Unmatched junction bases numbered 7, after V lost 2 bases and J lost 9 bases. The germline V gene has CDR1 MNHEY and CDR2 SVGAGI. CDR3 length equals 16 residues. CDR3 bases: TGTGCCAGCAGTTACCCGGGACTAGCGGGGAAGGGTGAGCAGTTCTTC. This translates into CASSYPGLAGKGEQFF.